The clone carrying this TCR beta chain occurred a few times. Individual cDNA molecules received unique molecular identifiers in the library. Each CDR3 protein gets one entry after TCRdb re-called the RACE reads with MiXCR. Among about 190,000 distinct CDR3 sequences listed, around 25% were seen once. This record comes from a study of human T cells and chemical hapten exposure. This sample's time point: patch test 3, about 24 weeks after DPC sensitization. Treatment of the sample: therapeutic diphenylcyclopropenone sensitization with weekly scalp DPC. The CDR3 contains 15 residues. V was pared by 1 base and J by 3 bases, with 9 bases between. Germline V gives CDR1 SEHNR, CDR2 FQNEAQ (reference sequence).

The sample here was whole blood, taken in connection with sensitization to the hapten diphenylcyclopropenone (DPC). The sequence was obtained from a woman between 40 and 50 years old with alopecia areata. Some clones in this sample may be carry-over from other donors' samples. The chain recombines TRBV7-9 with TRBJ2-2; D perhaps matches TRBD1 (5 bases). The DNA for the CDR3 is TGTGCCAGCAGCTTAGGGCGACAGTACACCGGGGAGCTGTTTTTT. The encoded protein is CASSLGRQYTGELFF. The complete variable domain, with remaining parts taken from reference TRBV7-9 and TRBJ2-2, reads DTGVSQNPRHKITKRGQNVTFRCDPISEHNRLYWYRQTLGQGPEFLTYFQNEAQLEKSRLLSDRFSAERPKGSFSTLEIQRTEQGDSAMYLCASSLGRQYTGELFFGEGSRLTVL.